The entry below gives a single T cell receptor (beta chain) sequence along with its context. The germline gives CDR1 SGHKS, CDR2 YYEKEE (reference sequence). The CDR3 runs to 15 residues. V dropped 9 bases and J dropped 4 bases, with 22 bases sitting between them. The record originates from a study of blood T cell repertoires in COVID-19. The overall study: Sample material is recorded as cDNA or gDNA derived from T cells, B-cell-depleted T cells, or PBMCs.

Generated by immunoSEQ multiplex PCR, the TCRdb table keeps only in-frame clones and is missing some. Here the sample spans more than 75,000 clones, 80% to 90% being singletons. Sequencing input: peripheral blood. The gene calls are TRBV5-5 and TRBJ1-1; D gene uncertain. The receptor was derived from a man between 60 and 75 years old with acute or convalescent COVID-19. The CDR3 reads CATPEGLGFATEAFF. CDR3 sequence (DNA): TGTGCCACCCCGGAGGGTTTGGGGTTTGCCACTGAAGCTTTCTTT.